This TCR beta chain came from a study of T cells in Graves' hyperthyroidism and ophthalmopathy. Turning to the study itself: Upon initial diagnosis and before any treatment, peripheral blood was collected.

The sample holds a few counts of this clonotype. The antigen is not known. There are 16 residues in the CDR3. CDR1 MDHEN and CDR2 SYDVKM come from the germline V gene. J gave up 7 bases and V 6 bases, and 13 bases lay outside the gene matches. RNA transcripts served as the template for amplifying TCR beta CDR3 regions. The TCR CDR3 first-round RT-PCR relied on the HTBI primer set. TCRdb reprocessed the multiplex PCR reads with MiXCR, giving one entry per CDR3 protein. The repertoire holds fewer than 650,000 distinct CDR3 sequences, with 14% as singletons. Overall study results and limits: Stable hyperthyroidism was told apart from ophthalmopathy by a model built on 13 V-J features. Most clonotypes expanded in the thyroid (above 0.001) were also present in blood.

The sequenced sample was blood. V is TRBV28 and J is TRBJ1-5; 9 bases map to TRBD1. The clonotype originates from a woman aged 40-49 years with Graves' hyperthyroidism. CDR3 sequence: CASRPSSQGAGQPQHF. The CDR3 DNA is TGTGCCAGCAGGCCCTCTTCACAGGGGGCTGGGCAGCCCCAGCATTTT.